The 20 T cell receptor beta chains below come from one sample, sequenced in a study of blood T cell repertoires in COVID-19 (dated by TCRdb to about 2020). Receptor amplification or capture employed the immunoSEQ multiplex PCR assay. The clones in this table, taken by TCRdb from immuneACCESS, are in-frame only. Not every clone is retained; where verified, under half of the shortfall comes from an unresolved V gene, and the cause of the rest is unknown. This sample comprises some 230,000 clones, roughly 83% of them detected only once. Of the sample, 6.5% to 9% falls within the top ten clones. Material for sequencing was peripheral blood. The receptor set was obtained from a woman aged 45-65 years with acute or convalescent COVID-19.

This chain connects TRBV4-2 to TRBJ2-1, with D possibly matching TRBD1 (6 bases). The CDR3 spans 12 residues. The V end was cut by 8 bases, the J end by 1 base, with 6 bases between. Germline assignment: CDR1 LGHNA and CDR2 YNFKEQ. In DNA, the CDR3 is TGTGCCAGCGGACAGTCCTACAATGAGCAGTTCTTC. It specifies CASGQSYNEQFF.

The V gene is TRBV30, the J gene TRBJ1-4, with 11 bases identical to TRBD1. The CDR3 sequence is 16 residues long. With V trimmed by 3 bases and J by 3 bases, 6 bases remained unmatched. Germline lookup yields CDR1 GTSNPN and CDR2 SVGIG (reference sequence). DNA of the CDR3: TGTGCCTGGAGAACTGGGACAGGGGGGTCTAATGAAAAACTGTTTTTT. Its translation: CAWRTGTGGSNEKLFF.

This chain joins TRBV5-6 and TRBJ1-3; TRBD1 is a possible D gene (6 bases). V lost 2 bases and J 2 bases, leaving 20 bases between the germline ends. The CDR3 totals 18 residues. Per the germline V gene, CDR1 is SGHDT and CDR2 is YYEEEE. CDR3: CASSFLTGTRNTGNTIYF. The DNA of the CDR3 is TGTGCCAGCAGCTTTTTGACCGGGACAAGGAATACTGGAAACACCATATATTTT.

The chain recombines TRBV10-3 with TRBJ2-3; D may be TRBD2 (5 bases). Germline V gives CDR1 ENHRY, CDR2 SYGVKD. V lost 6 bases and J lost 2, with 12 bases in between. The CDR3 has 14 amino acids. This CDR3 is CAIRGAFYTDTQYF. Here the CDR3 DNA reads TGTGCCATCAGGGGAGCTTTTTACACAGATACGCAGTATTTT.

This chain connects TRBV30 to TRBJ1-6, with 7 bases that match TRBD1. CDR1 and CDR2 (germline): GTSNPN, SVGIG (reference sequence). V was clipped by 0 bases and J by 6 bases; unmatched bases: 11. This CDR3 region has 17 residues. CDR3 amino acids: CAWSVRGTEQFNSPLHF. For the CDR3, the DNA is TGTGCCTGGAGTGTACGGGGGACAGAACAATTTAATTCACCCCTCCACTTT.

This rearrangement joins TRBV4-1 to TRBJ2-1, with TRBD2 identical over 7 bases. CDR3 size: 19 residues. Germline CDR1 MGHRA, CDR2 YSYEKL. The ends lost 1 base at V and 3 bases at J; junction bases unmatched: 15. The CDR3 here is CASSQGYSSGADDYNEQFF. As DNA, the CDR3 is TGCGCCAGCAGCCAAGGCTATTCGAGCGGGGCGGACGACTACAATGAGCAGTTCTTC.

This chain links TRBV6-1 with TRBJ2-7, with 10 bases matching TRBD2. Germline CDR1 and CDR2: MNHNS and SASEGT. Trimming cost V 2 bases and J 6 bases; bases outside gene matches: 10. The CDR3 sequence is 16 residues long. The DNA of the CDR3 is TGTGCCAGCAGTGAATATCCTAGCGGGAGTTGGGGCGAGCAGTACTTC. It codes for CASSEYPSGSWGEQYF.

This sequence joins TRBV5-1 and TRBJ1-2; the match to TRBD1 covers 9 bases. This CDR3 has 14 residues. Germline V CDR1 and CDR2: SGHRS, YFSETQ. The V gene end was trimmed by 0 bases and the J gene end by 5 bases; junction bases not matched to a gene: 2. The CDR3 coding sequence is TGCGCCAGCAGCTTGGGGGACAGGGTTTATGGCTACACCTTC. This translates into CASSLGDRVYGYTF.

V is TRBV28 and J is TRBJ2-3, with a tentative D call TRBD2 (6 bases). V lost 6 bases, J lost 2 bases, and 15 bases lay in between. CDR1 is MDHEN and CDR2 is SYDVKM in the germline V gene. This CDR3 region has 15 residues. CDR3 bases: TGTGCCAGCAGCCTCCGGGACTGGACCACAGATACGCAGTATTTT. This encodes CASSLRDWTTDTQYF.

J is TRBJ2-3 and V is TRBV30; a weak D match, TRBD2 (6 bases). The V end was cut by 4 bases, the J end by 1 base, with 9 bases between. Per germline, CDR1 GTSNPN and CDR2 SVGIG (reference sequence). This CDR3 has 13 residues. CDR3 protein: CAWTTGGTDTQYF. DNA for the CDR3: TGTGCCTGGACCACGGGGGGCACAGATACGCAGTATTTT.

The chain employs TRBV5-5 and TRBJ1-1; D is unclear. This CDR3 region has 14 residues. The germline CDR1 and CDR2 sequences are SGHKS and YYEKEE (reference sequence). Trimming removed 0 bases from V and 6 bases from J, with 12 bases in between. CDR3 region: CASSLVNSVPEAFF. CDR3 DNA: TGTGCCAGCAGCTTGGTGAACTCGGTACCTGAAGCTTTCTTT.

This clone occurred a few times. The rearrangement uses TRBV10-3 and TRBJ2-7; TRBD2 agrees at 11 bases. This CDR3 spans 14 amino acids. The trim removed 7 bases at V and 5 bases at J, leaving 7 bases unmatched. Germline CDR1 and CDR2: ENHRY and SYGVKD. The CDR3 nucleotides are TGTGCCATCAAGGGGACTAGCGGTCTTAACGAGCAGTACTTC. It translates to CAIKGTSGLNEQYF.

V and J are TRBV6-6 and TRBJ2-4, with TRBD2 identical over 7 bases. This CDR3 region has 15 residues. Germline V gives CDR1 MNHNY, CDR2 SVGAGI (reference sequence). V was pared by 2 bases and J by 5 bases, with 6 bases of the junction left unmatched. CDR3 sequence (DNA): TGTGCCAGCAGTTACGAGGGAGGGCCGGAAAACATTCAGTACTTC. Translated, it gives CASSYEGGPENIQYF.

This rearrangement joins TRBV28 to TRBJ2-7; 9 bases are shared with TRBD2. The CDR3 contains 16 residues. V shed 6 bases and J 2 bases; nucleotides not matched to a gene: 11. CDR1 MDHEN and CDR2 SYDVKM come from the germline V gene. CDR3 nucleotides: TGTGCCAGCAGAGGGGGGCTAGCGGGGCGGCCCTACGAGCAGTACTTC. Its translation: CASRGGLAGRPYEQYF.

The rearrangement joins TRBV27 to TRBJ1-6; D is possibly TRBD1 (5 bases). Germline-derived CDR1 and CDR2 are MNHEY and SMNVEV (reference sequence). This CDR3 is 14 amino acids long. Trimming took 5 bases from V and 6 from J, leaving 11 bases between them. In DNA, the CDR3 is TGTGCCAGCAGTCAGGGCCTCGTTAATTCACCCCTCCACTTT. Protein product: CASSQGLVNSPLHF.

The V call is TRBV28, the J call TRBJ1-5; D perhaps matches TRBD1 (5 bases). Germline CDR1 is MDHEN and CDR2 is SYDVKM. V lost 1 base, J lost 4 bases, and 20 bases lay in between. The CDR3 has 18 amino acids. CDR3 residues: CASSLFGVVIGENQPQHF. The CDR3, as DNA: TGTGCCAGCAGTTTATTCGGCGTCGTTATAGGGGAAAATCAGCCCCAGCATTTT.

The chain links TRBV6-5 to TRBJ2-7; 8 bases match TRBD1. CDR1 is MNHEY, CDR2 SVGAGI, per germline. Trimming took 5 bases from V and 3 from J; bases not matched to a gene: 6. The CDR3 has 14 amino acids. The CDR3 nucleotides read TGTGCCAGCAGTCGAACAGGGGGAGGCTACGAGCAGTACTTC. It codes for CASSRTGGGYEQYF.

This chain uses TRBV7-9 with TRBJ1-1, with 7 bases aligning to TRBD1. Trimming cost V 1 base and J 4 bases; bases outside gene matches: 6. In germline, CDR1 is SEHNR, CDR2 FQNEAQ (reference sequence). The CDR3 extends over 15 amino acids. In nucleotides, the CDR3 is TGTGCCAGCAGCTTAGGAAACAGGGGAATCACTGAAGCTTTCTTT. Its translation: CASSLGNRGITEAFF.

The chain joins TRBV5-1 to TRBJ1-4; tentative D call: TRBD1 (5 bases). This CDR3 region has 15 residues. Germline V gene sequence: CDR1 SGHRS, CDR2 YFSETQ. Trimming took 8 bases from V and 0 from J, leaving 14 bases between them. The DNA for the CDR3 is TGCGCCAGTAGGGGAGGCGCGGCAACTAATGAAAAACTGTTTTTT. Translating it yields CASRGGAATNEKLFF.

The rearrangement uses TRBV6-5 and TRBJ1-6; D uncertain. The CDR3 is made up of 13 amino acids. Germline assignment: CDR1 MNHEY and CDR2 SVGAGI. V was cut by 6 bases and J by 10 bases, with 13 bases left in between. The CDR3 nucleotides read TGTGCCAGCAGGCTAGGGAGATCATCACCCCTCCACTTT. Protein: CASRLGRSSPLHF.